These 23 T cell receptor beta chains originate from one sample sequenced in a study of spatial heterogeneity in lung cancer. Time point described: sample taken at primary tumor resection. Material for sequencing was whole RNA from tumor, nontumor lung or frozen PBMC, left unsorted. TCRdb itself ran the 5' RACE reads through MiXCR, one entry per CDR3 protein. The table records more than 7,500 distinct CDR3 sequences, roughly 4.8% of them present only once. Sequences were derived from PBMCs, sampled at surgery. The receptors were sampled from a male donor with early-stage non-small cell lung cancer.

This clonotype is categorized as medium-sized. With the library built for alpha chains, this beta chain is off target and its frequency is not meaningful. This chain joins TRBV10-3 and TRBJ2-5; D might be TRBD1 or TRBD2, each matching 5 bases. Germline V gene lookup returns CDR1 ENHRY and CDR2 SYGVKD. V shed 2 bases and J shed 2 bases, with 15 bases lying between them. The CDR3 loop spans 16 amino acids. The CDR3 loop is CAISELRGAEQETQYF. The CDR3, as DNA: TGTGCCATCAGTGAGCTACGAGGGGCCGAGCAAGAGACCCAGTACTTC.

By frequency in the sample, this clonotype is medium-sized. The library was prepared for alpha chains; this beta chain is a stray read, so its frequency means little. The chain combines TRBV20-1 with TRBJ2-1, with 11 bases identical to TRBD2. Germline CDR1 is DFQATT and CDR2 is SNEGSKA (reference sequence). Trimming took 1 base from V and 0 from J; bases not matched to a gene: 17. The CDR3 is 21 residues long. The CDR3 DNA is TGCAGTGCTAGAGTCTCGATCCTAGCGGGGGGTCCAATGAGCTCCTACAATGAGCAGTTCTTC. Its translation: CSARVSILAGGPMSSYNEQFF.

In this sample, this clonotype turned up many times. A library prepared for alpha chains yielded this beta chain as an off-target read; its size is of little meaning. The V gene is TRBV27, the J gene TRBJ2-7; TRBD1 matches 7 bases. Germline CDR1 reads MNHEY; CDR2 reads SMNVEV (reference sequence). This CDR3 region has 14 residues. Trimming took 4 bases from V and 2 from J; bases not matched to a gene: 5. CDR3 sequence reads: CASSSRTGPYEQYF. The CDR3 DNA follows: TGTGCCAGCAGTTCTCGGACAGGACCCTACGAGCAGTACTTC.

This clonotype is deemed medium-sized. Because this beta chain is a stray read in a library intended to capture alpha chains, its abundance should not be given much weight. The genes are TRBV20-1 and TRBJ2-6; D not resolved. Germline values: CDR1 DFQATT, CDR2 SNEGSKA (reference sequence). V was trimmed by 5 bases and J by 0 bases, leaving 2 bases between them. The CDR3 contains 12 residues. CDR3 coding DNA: TGCAGTGCTTTCTCTGGGGCCAACGTCCTGACTTTC. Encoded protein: CSAFSGANVLTF.

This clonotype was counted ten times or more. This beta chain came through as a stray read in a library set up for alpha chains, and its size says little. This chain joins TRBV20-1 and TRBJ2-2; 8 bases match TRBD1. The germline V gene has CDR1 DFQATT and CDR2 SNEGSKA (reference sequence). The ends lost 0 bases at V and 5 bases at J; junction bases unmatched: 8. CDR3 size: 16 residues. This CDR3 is CSARDRAGGLTGELFF. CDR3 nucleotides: TGCAGTGCTAGAGATCGGGCAGGGGGCTTGACCGGGGAGCTGTTTTTT.

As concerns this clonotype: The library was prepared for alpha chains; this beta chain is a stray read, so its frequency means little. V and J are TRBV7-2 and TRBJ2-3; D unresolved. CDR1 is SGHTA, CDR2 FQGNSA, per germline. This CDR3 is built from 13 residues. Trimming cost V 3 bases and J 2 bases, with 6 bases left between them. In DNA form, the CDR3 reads TGTGCCAGCAGCTTGGCCCACACAGATACGCAGTATTTT. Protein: CASSLAHTDTQYF.

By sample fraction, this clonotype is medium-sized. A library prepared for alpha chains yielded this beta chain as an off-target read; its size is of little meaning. CDR3 amino acids: CSASPDRDYGYTF. CDR3 nucleotide sequence: TGCAGTGCTAGCCCGGACAGGGACTATGGCTACACCTTC. This sequence joins TRBV20-1 and TRBJ1-2; 8 bases map to TRBD1. Germline V gene data show CDR1 as DFQATT and CDR2 as SNEGSKA (reference sequence). J lost 3 bases, V lost 3 bases, and 3 bases had no gene match. The CDR3 is made up of 13 amino acids.

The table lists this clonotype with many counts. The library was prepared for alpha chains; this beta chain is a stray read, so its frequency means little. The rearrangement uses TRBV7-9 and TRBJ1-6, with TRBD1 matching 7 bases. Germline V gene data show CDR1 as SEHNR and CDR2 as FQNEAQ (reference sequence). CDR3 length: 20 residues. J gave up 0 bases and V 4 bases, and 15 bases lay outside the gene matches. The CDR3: CASSSTRVDRELSYNSPLHF. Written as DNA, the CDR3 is TGTGCCAGCAGCTCGACTCGAGTTGACAGGGAACTCTCCTATAATTCACCCCTCCACTTT.

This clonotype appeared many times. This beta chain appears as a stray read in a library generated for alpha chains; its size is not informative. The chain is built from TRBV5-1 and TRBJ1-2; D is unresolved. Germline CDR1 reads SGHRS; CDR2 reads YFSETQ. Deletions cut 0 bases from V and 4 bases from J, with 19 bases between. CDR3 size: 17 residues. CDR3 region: CASSLAKGISKLYGYTF. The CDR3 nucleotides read TGCGCCAGCAGCTTGGCCAAAGGAATAAGCAAGCTCTATGGCTACACCTTC.

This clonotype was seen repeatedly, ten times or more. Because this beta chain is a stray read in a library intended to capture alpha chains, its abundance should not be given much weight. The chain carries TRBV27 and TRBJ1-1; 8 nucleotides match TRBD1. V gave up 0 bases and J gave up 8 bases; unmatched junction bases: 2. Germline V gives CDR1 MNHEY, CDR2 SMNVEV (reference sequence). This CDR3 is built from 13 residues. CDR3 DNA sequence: TGTGCCAGCAGTTTATCGGGACAGGAGGAAGCTTTCTTT. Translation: CASSLSGQEEAFF.

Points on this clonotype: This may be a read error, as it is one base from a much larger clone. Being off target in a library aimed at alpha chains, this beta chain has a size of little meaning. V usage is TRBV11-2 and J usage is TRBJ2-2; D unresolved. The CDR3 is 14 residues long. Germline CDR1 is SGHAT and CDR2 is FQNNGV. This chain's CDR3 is CASSLARDTVELFF. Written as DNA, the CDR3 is TGTGCCAGCAGCTTAGCAAGAGACACCGTGGAGCTGTTTTTT.

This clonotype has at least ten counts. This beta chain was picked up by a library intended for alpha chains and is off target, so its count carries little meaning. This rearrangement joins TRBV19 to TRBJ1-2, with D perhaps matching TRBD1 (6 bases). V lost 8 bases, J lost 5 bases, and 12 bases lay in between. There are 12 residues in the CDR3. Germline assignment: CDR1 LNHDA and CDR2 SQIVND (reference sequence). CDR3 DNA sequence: TGTGCCAGTGGACAGCTGGATTATGGCTACACCTTC. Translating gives CASGQLDYGYTF.

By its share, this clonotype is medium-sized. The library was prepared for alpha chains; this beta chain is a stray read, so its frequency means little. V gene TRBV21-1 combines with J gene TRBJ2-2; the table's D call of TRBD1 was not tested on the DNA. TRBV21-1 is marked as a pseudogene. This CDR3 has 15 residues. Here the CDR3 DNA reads TGTGCCAGCAGCAAAGATGGACAGACCGCCGGGGAGCTGTTTTTT. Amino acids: CASSKDGQTAGELFF.

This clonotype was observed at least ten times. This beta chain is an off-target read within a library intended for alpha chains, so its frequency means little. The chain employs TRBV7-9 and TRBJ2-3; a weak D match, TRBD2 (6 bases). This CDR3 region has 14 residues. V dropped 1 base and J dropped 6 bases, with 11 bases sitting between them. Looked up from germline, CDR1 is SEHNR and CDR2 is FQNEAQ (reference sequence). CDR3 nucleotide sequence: TGTGCCAGCAGCTTAGGGGGACTGATGGATACGCAGTATTTT. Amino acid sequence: CASSLGGLMDTQYF.

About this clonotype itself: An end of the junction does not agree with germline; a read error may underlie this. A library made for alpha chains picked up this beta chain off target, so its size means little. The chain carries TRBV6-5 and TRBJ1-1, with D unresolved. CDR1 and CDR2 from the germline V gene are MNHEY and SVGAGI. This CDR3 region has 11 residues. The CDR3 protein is CTSSYGQAPFF. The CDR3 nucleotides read TGTACCAGCAGTTACGGGCAGGCCCCTTTCTTT.

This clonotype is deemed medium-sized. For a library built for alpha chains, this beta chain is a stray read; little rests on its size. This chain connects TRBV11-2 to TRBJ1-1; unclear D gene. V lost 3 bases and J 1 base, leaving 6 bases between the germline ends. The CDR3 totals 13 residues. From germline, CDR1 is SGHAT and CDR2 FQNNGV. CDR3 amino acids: CASSLRENTEAFF. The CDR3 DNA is TGTGCCAGCAGCTTGCGGGAGAACACTGAAGCTTTCTTT.

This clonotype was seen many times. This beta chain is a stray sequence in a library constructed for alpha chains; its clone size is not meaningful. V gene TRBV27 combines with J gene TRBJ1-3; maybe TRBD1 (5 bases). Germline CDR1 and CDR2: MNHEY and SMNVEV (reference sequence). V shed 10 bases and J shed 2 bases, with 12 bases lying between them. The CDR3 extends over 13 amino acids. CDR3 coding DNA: TGTGCCACCCATTCAGGGACTGGAAACACCATATATTTT. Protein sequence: CATHSGTGNTIYF.

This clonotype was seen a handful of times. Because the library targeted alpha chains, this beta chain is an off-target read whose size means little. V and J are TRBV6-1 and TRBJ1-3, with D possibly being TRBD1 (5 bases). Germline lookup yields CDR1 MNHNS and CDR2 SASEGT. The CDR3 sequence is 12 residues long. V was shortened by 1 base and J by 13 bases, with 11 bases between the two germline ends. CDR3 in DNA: TGTGCCAGCAGTGAAGGGGGCACGGGAATATATTTT. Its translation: CASSEGGTGIYF.

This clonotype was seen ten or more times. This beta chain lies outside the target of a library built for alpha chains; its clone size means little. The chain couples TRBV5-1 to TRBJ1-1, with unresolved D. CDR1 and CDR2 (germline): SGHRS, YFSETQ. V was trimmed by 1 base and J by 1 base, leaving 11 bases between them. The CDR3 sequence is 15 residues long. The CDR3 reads CASSLTGKSNTEAFF. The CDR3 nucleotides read TGCGCCAGCAGCTTGACGGGAAAATCGAACACTGAAGCTTTCTTT.

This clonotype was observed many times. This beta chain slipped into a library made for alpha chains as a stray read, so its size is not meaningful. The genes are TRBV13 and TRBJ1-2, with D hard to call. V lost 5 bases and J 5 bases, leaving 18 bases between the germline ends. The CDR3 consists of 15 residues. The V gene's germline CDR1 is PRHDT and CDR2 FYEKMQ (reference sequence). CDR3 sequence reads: CASSLPYGRTYGYTF. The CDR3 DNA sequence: TGTGCCAGCAGCCTCCCTTACGGACGGACGTATGGCTACACCTTC.

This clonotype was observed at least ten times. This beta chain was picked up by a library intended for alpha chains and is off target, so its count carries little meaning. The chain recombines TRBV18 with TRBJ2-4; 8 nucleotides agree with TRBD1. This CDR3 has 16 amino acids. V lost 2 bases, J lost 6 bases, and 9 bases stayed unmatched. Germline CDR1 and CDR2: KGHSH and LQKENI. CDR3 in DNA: TGTGCCAGCTCACCAGGGCAGGGGGCGTTGTCAAACATTCAGTACTTC. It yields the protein CASSPGQGALSNIQYF. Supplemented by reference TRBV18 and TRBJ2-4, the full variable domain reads NAGVMQNPRHLVRRRGQEARLRCSPMKGHSHVYWYRQLPEEGLKFMVYLQKENIIDESGMPKERFSAEFPKEGPSILRIQQVVRGDSAAYFCASSPGQGALSNIQYFGAGTRLSVL.

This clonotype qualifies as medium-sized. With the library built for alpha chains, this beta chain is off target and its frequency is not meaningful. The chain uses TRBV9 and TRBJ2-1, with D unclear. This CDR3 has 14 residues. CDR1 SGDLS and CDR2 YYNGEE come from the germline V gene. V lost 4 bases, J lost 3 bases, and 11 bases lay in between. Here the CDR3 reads CASSHQTIYNEQFF. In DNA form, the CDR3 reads TGTGCCAGCAGCCACCAAACCATCTACAATGAGCAGTTCTTC.

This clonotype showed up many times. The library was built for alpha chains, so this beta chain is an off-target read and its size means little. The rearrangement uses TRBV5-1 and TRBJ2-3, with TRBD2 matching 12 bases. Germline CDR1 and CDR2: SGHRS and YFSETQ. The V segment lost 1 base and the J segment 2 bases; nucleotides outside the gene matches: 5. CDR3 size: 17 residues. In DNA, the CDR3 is TGCGCCAGCAGCTTGCGACTAGCGGGGGCCTTCACAGATACGCAGTATTTT. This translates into CASSLRLAGAFTDTQYF.